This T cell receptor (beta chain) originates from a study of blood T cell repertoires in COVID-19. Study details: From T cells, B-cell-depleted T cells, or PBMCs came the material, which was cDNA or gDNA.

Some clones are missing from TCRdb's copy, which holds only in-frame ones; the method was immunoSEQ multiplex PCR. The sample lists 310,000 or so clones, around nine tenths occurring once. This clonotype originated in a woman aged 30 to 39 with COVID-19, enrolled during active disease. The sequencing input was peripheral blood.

The CDR3: CASSDPTGIVPNYGYTF. In nucleotides, the CDR3 is TGTGCCAGCAGCGACCCGACAGGGATAGTGCCTAACTATGGCTACACCTTC. V usage is TRBV9 and J usage is TRBJ1-2, with 7 bases fitting TRBD1. Germline CDR1 is SGDLS and CDR2 is YYNGEE. The ends lost 3 bases at V and 0 bases at J; junction bases unmatched: 11. This CDR3 contains 17 residues.